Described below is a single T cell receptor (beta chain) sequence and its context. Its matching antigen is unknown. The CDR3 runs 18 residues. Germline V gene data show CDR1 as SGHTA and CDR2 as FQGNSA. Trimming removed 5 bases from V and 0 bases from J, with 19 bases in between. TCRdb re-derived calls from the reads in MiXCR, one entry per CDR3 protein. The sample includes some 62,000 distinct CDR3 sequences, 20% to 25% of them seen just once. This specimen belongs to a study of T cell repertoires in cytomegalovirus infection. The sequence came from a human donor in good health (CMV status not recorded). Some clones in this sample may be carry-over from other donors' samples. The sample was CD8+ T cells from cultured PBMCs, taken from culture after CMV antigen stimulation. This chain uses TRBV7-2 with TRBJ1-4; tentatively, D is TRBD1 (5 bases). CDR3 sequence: CASSAARQLHATNEKLFF. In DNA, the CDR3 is TGTGCCAGCAGCGCCGCCAGACAGCTACATGCAACTAATGAAAAACTGTTTTTT. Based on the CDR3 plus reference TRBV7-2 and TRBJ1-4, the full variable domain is GAGVSQSPSNKVTEKGKDVELRCDPISGHTALYWYRQSLGQGLEFLIYFQGNSAPDKSGLPSDRFSAERTGGSVSTLTIQRTQQEDSAVYLCASSAARQLHATNEKLFFGSGTQLSVL.